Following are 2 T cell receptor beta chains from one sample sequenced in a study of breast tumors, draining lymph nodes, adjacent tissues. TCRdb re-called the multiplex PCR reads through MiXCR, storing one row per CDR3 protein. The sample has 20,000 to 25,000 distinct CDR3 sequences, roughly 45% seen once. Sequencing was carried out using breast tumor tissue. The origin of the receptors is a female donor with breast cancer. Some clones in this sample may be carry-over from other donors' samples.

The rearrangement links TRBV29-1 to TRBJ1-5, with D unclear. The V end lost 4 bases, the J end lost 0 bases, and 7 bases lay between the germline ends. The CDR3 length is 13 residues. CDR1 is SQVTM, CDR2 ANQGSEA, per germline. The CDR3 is CSVAADSNQPQHF. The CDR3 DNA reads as TGCAGCGTTGCGGCGGATAGCAATCAGCCCCAGCATTTT.

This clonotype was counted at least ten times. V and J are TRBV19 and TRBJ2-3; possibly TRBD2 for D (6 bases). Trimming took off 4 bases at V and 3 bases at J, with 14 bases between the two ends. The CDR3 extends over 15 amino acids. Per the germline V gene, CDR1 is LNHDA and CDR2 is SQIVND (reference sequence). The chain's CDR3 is CASSSRAEGTDTQYF. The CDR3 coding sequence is TGTGCCAGTAGTAGCAGAGCGGAGGGGACAGATACGCAGTATTTT.